Each of the 2 T cell receptor beta chains below was sequenced from the same sample in a study of T cell changes during pregnancy in multiple sclerosis. TCRdb's table, derived via immunoSEQ multiplex PCR, lists solely in-frame clones and lacks some. The table has 29,000 or so clones, 89% seen once; the top ten hold 6.5% to 8.5%. This material consisted of CD8+ T cells from peripheral blood mononuclear cells, taken in the second trimester of pregnancy. The receptor source for this set is a female donor with multiple sclerosis, enrolled in a pregnancy study.

Judged by abundance, this clone is medium-sized (0.01 to 0.1%). For the CDR3, the DNA is TGTGCCAGCAGCTTAGCACATTACACTGAAGCTTTCTTT. It yields the protein CASSLAHYTEAFF. The chain has TRBV7-3 and TRBJ1-1; D not resolved. With 2 bases removed from V and 3 bases from J, the gap between germline ends came to 7 bases. The germline V gene has CDR1 SGHTA and CDR2 FQGTGA. The CDR3 covers 13 residues.

The J gene is TRBJ2-1, the V gene TRBV5-8; TRBD1 is a possible D gene (8 bases). Germline CDR1 is SGHTS and CDR2 is YDEGEE. The V end lost 4 bases, the J end lost 7 bases, and 18 bases lay between the germline ends. The CDR3 is 15 residues long. As DNA, the CDR3 is TGTGCCAGCAGCGCGGACAGGGAGGGACGAAATGAGCAGTTCTTC. This translates into CASSADREGRNEQFF.